These T cell receptor beta chains were read from a single sample in a study of OX40 agonist ivuxolimab in advanced cancers. TCRdb's copy holds only in-frame clones and misses some; the assay was immunoSEQ multiplex PCR. This table holds about 33,000 clones, approximately 90% found once. Sequenced material: CD4+ or CD8+ T cells sorted from blood, taken in a trial of the OX40 agonist ivuxolimab. The origin of the receptors is an adult with an advanced solid tumor such as melanoma, head and neck, liver or kidney cancer. The CDR3 runs from the conserved cysteine through the conserved F or W. D genes are given only for firm matches. A row's size may be missing; if present it is once, few, many or a size class.

CDR3	DNA	size	J	V	D
CASSFDPGQMFYEQYF	TGCGCCAGCAGCTTTGACCCGGGACAGATGTTCTACGAGCAGTACTTC	once	TRBJ2-7	TRBV5-1	TRBD1
CASSLELALAAQYF	TGCGCCAGCAGCTTGGAGCTAGCCCTGGCGGCCCAGTACTTC	.	TRBJ2-5	TRBV5-1	.
CASSPDETQYF	TGTGCCAGCTCACCAGACGAGACCCAGTACTTC	.	TRBJ2-5	TRBV18	.
CASSLVGEQFF	TGTGCCAGCAGCTTAGTTGGTGAGCAGTTCTTC	.	TRBJ2-1	TRBV7-9	.
CATSRDRAFGDTIYF	TGTGCCACCAGCAGAGATCGGGCCTTCGGGGACACCATATATTTT	.	TRBJ1-3	TRBV15	.
CASSLGQGGNQPQHF	TGTGCCAGCAGTCTCGGACAGGGAGGAAATCAGCCCCAGCATTTT	.	TRBJ1-5	TRBV28	TRBD1
CASSFSEDQPQHF	TGTGCCAGCAGTTTCAGCGAGGATCAGCCCCAGCATTTT	.	TRBJ1-5	TRBV28	.
CASSETEANYGYTF	TGTGCCAGCAGTGAAACCGAAGCTAACTATGGCTACACCTTC	.	TRBJ1-2	TRBV6-1	.
CASSFDGVHGANVLTF	TGTGCCAGCAGTTTCGATGGGGTCCATGGGGCCAACGTCCTGACTTTC	.	TRBJ2-6	TRBV27	.
CASSLTGVSYNEQFF	TGCGCCAGCAGCCTGACAGGGGTCTCCTACAATGAGCAGTTCTTC	.	TRBJ2-1	TRBV5-1	TRBD1
CASSLMDSSFYGYTF	TGTGCCAGCAGCTTGATGGACTCCTCGTTCTATGGCTACACCTTC	.	TRBJ1-2	TRBV5-6	.
CSVGRDRVPYEQYF	TGCAGCGTTGGACGGGACAGGGTTCCCTACGAGCAGTACTTC	.	TRBJ2-7	TRBV29-1	TRBD1
CASSPPGLAFTDTQYF	TGCGCCAGCAGTCCACCGGGACTAGCGTTCACAGATACGCAGTATTTT	once	TRBJ2-3	TRBV4-1	TRBD2
CASSVGASDGNTIYF	TGTGCCAGCAGCGTAGGGGCCTCGGATGGAAACACCATATATTTT	.	TRBJ1-3	TRBV9	.
CASSILGTGNRRWRQPQHF	TGTGCCAGTAGTATCCTCGGGACAGGGAACCGCCGCTGGCGGCAGCCCCAGCATTTT	.	TRBJ1-5	TRBV19	TRBD1
CAWSVSQETQYF	TGTGCCTGGAGTGTAAGCCAAGAGACCCAGTACTTC	once	TRBJ2-5	TRBV30	.
CAWIGRSDNQPQHF	TGTGCCTGGATAGGGAGAAGCGACAATCAGCCCCAGCATTTT	.	TRBJ1-5	TRBV30	.
CAWNGQVNTEAFF	TGTGCCTGGAACGGACAGGTGAACACTGAAGCTTTCTTT	once	TRBJ1-1	TRBV30	TRBD1
CASSVGGQGASLYGYTF	TGTGCCAGCAGCGTAGGGGGCCAGGGGGCGTCCCTCTATGGCTACACCTTC	.	TRBJ1-2	TRBV7-3	TRBD1
CASTMAGGNQPQHF	TGTGCCAGTACTATGGCAGGAGGCAATCAGCCCCAGCATTTT	.	TRBJ1-5	TRBV19	.
CASSPTVYNEQFF	TGTGCCAGCTCACCGACAGTCTACAATGAGCAGTTCTTC	.	TRBJ2-1	TRBV18	.
CASSYGQVNSPLHF	TGTGCCAGCAGTTATGGACAGGTTAATTCACCCCTCCACTTT	.	TRBJ1-6	TRBV6-6	TRBD1
CASRPKTLGNEQFF	TGTGCCAGCAGACCTAAAACTTTGGGGAATGAGCAGTTCTTC	.	TRBJ2-1	TRBV6-1	.
CASSLHTGTEAFF	TGTGCCAGCAGTCTTCACACAGGGACCGAAGCTTTCTTT	.	TRBJ1-1	TRBV28	.
CASSPGQGFRTQYF	TGTGCCAGCTCACCGGGACAGGGTTTCCGTACGCAGTATTTT	.	TRBJ2-3	TRBV18	TRBD1
CANSIGGPSSGNTIYF	TGTGCCAATTCGATTGGGGGTCCCAGCTCTGGAAACACCATATATTTT	.	TRBJ1-3	TRBV5-4	.
CASSLDPAAYGYTF	TGTGCCAGCAGCTTAGACCCGGCGGCATATGGCTACACCTTC	few	TRBJ1-2	TRBV7-9	.
CASSLLAGGSETQYF	TGTGCCAGCAGCTTGCTAGCGGGGGGGTCAGAGACCCAGTACTTC	.	TRBJ2-5	TRBV5-6	TRBD2
CASSAGTQRTDTQYF	TGCGCCAGCAGCGCGGGGACACAGCGCACAGATACGCAGTATTTT	.	TRBJ2-3	TRBV5-1	.
CASSDHTDTQYF	TGTGCCAGCAGTGACCACACAGATACGCAGTATTTT	.	TRBJ2-3	TRBV2	.
CASSQETGTSTYEQYF	TGCGCCAGTAGCCAAGAAACCGGGACGTCAACCTACGAGCAGTACTTC	once	TRBJ2-7	TRBV4-1	.
CASSHLQVRVEGGTEAFF	TGCGCCAGCAGCCATCTACAGGTTAGGGTGGAAGGTGGCACTGAAGCTTTCTTT	.	TRBJ1-1	TRBV4-1	.
CASSLGGGPLNEQFF	TGTGCCAGCAGCTTAGGCGGGGGGCCTTTGAATGAGCAGTTCTTC	.	TRBJ2-1	TRBV11-2	TRBD2
CAWTGGSNQPQHF	TGTGCCTGGACAGGGGGTAGCAATCAGCCCCAGCATTTT	.	TRBJ1-5	TRBV30	TRBD1
CASSLTGGSNQPQHF	TGCGCCAGCAGCCTTACAGGGGGCAGCAATCAGCCCCAGCATTTT	once	TRBJ1-5	TRBV5-1	TRBD1
CSAHRGETQYF	TGCAGTGCTCACAGGGGAGAGACCCAGTACTTC	.	TRBJ2-5	TRBV20-1	TRBD1
CASSSRGWTEAFF	TGCGCCAGCAGCTCAAGGGGGTGGACTGAAGCTTTCTTT	.	TRBJ1-1	TRBV5-1	.
CASSLGTSGTTGGTQYF	TGTGCCAGCAGCTTGGGGACTAGCGGGACTACAGGAGGGACCCAGTACTTC	.	TRBJ2-5	TRBV5-6	TRBD2
CASRIQGLNSPLHF	TGTGCCAGCAGAATACAGGGCCTAAATTCACCCCTCCACTTT	.	TRBJ1-6	TRBV28	.
CASSVAGTGAYEQYF	TGTGCCAGCAGCGTAGCCGGGACAGGGGCCTACGAGCAGTACTTC	.	TRBJ2-7	TRBV9	TRBD1
CASSITGSSYGYTF	TGTGCCAGTAGTATAACAGGGAGTAGCTATGGCTACACCTTC	.	TRBJ1-2	TRBV19	.
CASSSPRPTKSSGNTIYF	TGTGCCAGCAGTTCCCCCCGACCGACAAAGAGCTCTGGAAACACCATATATTTT	.	TRBJ1-3	TRBV6-4	.
CASSHGLLGVEQYF	TGTGCCAGCAGCCACGGACTTCTTGGGGTCGAGCAGTACTTC	.	TRBJ2-7	TRBV6-5	.
CASSPVGQGYGYTF	TGTGCCAGCAGCCCCGTAGGACAGGGGTATGGCTACACCTTC	.	TRBJ1-2	TRBV5-4	TRBD1
CASSLSREDTQYF	TGTGCCAGCAGCTTGAGCAGGGAAGATACGCAGTATTTT	.	TRBJ2-3	TRBV5-4	.
CASSFTRALNTEAFF	TGTGCCAGCAGCTTTACACGCGCCCTGAACACTGAAGCTTTCTTT	.	TRBJ1-1	TRBV5-5	.
CASRFGTGQYSNQPQHF	TGTGCAAGTCGCTTTGGGACAGGGCAATATAGCAATCAGCCCCAGCATTTT	.	TRBJ1-5	TRBV12-2	.
CASSPPRQVYNEQFF	TGCGCCAGCAGCCCTCCCCGACAGGTTTACAATGAGCAGTTCTTC	.	TRBJ2-1	TRBV5-1	.
CASSETGGYFGEYF	TGTGCCAGCAGTGAGACAGGGGGGTATTTCGGGGAGTACTTC	.	TRBJ2-7	TRBV6-1	TRBD1
CSARDSGLPKDNEQFF	TGCAGCGCCCGGGACAGTGGCCTCCCCAAAGACAATGAGCAGTTCTTC	.	TRBJ2-1	TRBV29-1	TRBD1
CASSQEGAYEKLFF	TGTGCCAGCAGCCAAGAGGGGGCGTATGAAAAACTGTTTTTT	.	TRBJ1-4	TRBV4-2	.
CAISDFGGAPMNEQFF	TGTGCCATCAGTGATTTTGGGGGAGCACCCATGAATGAGCAGTTCTTC	.	TRBJ2-1	TRBV10-3	.
CASRDRASPLHF	TGTGCCAGCCGTGATAGGGCTTCACCCCTCCACTTT	.	TRBJ1-6	TRBV7-2	.
CASPRVGAISDTQYF	TGTGCCAGCCCCAGGGTAGGGGCAATATCGGATACGCAGTATTTT	.	TRBJ2-3	TRBV6-5	.
CASSSVANYGYTF	TGTGCCAGCAGTTCGGTCGCTAACTATGGCTACACCTTC	.	TRBJ1-2	TRBV6-5	.
CASSLVANGEQYF	TGCGCCAGCAGCTTGGTAGCTAATGGGGAGCAGTACTTC	.	TRBJ2-7	TRBV5-1	.
CASSKGGQGNYGYTF	TGTGCCAGCAGCAAAGGTGGACAGGGAAATTATGGCTACACCTTC	.	TRBJ1-2	TRBV7-9	TRBD1
CASSAGQGSGQPQHF	TGTGCCAGCAGTGCTGGACAGGGGAGCGGCCAGCCCCAGCATTTT	once	TRBJ1-5	TRBV6-1	TRBD1
CASRQTLREQFF	TGTGCCAGCAGGCAGACATTACGCGAGCAGTTCTTC	.	TRBJ2-1	TRBV28	.
CASSPARADTQYF	TGTGCCAGCTCACCAGCACGGGCAGATACGCAGTATTTT	.	TRBJ2-3	TRBV18	.